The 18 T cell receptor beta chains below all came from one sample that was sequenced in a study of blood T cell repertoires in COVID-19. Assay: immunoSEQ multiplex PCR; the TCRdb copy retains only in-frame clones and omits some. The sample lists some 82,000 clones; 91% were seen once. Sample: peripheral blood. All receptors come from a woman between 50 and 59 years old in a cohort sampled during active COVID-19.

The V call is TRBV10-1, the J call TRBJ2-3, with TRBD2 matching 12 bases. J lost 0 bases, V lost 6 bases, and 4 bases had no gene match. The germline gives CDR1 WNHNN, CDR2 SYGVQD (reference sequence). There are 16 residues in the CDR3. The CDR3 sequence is CASSQLAGGSTDTQYF. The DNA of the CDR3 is TGCGCCAGCAGCCAACTAGCGGGAGGTAGCACAGATACGCAGTATTTT.

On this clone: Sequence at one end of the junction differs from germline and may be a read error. The CDR3 loop reads CASSPPSSSGKRVF. In DNA, the CDR3 is TGTGCCAGCAGTCCACCCTCGTCTAGCGGCAAGAGGGTCTTC. The rearrangement uses TRBV28 and TRBJ2-1, with 7 bases matching TRBD2. The length of the CDR3 is 14 residues. From germline, CDR1 is MDHEN and CDR2 SYDVKM.

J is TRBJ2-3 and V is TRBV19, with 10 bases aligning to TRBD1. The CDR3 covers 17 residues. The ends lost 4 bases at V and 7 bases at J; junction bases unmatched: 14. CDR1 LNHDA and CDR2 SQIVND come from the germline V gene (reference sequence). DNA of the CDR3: TGTGCCAGTAGTACATCACCCCCGGGACAGGGGTTGAATACGCAGTATTTT. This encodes CASSTSPPGQGLNTQYF. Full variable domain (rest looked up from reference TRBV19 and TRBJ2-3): DGGITQSPKYLFRKEGQNVTLSCEQNLNHDAMYWYRQDPGQGLRLIYYSQIVNDFQKGDIAEGYSVSREKKESFPLTVTSAQKNPTAFYLCASSTSPPGQGLNTQYFGPGTRLTVL.

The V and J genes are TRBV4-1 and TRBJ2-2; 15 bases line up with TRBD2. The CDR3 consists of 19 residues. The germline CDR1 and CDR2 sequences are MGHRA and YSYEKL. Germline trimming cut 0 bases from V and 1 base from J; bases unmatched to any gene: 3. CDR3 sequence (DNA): TGCGCCAGCAGCCAAGACAGGACTAGCGGGAGGGTGAACACCGGGGAGCTGTTTTTT. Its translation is CASSQDRTSGRVNTGELFF.

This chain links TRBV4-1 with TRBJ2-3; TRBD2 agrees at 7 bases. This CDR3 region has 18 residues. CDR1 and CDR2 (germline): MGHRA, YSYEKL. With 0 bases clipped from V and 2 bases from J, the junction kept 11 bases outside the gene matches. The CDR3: CASSQDSSRAGTTDTQYF. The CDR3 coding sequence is TGCGCCAGCAGCCAAGATTCCTCCAGAGCGGGGACCACAGATACGCAGTATTTT.

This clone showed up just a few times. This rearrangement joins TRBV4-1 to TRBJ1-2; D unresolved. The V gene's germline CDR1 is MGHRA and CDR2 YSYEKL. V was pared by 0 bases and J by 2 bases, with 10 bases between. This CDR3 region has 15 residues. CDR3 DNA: TGCGCCAGCAGCCAAGAATACAGTAACAACTATGGCTACACCTTC. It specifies CASSQEYSNNYGYTF.

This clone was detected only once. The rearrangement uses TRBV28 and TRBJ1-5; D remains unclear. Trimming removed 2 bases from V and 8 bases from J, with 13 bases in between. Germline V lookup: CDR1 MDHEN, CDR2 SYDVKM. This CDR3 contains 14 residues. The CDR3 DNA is TGTGCCAGCAGTTTACAGATGGGGAGGAAGCCCCAGCATTTT. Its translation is CASSLQMGRKPQHF. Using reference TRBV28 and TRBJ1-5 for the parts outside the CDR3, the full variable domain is DVKVTQSSRYLVKRTGEKVFLECVQDMDHENMFWYRQDPGLGLRLIYFSYDVKMKEKGDIPEGYSVSREKKERFSLILESASTNQTSMYLCASSLQMGRKPQHFGDGTRLSIL.

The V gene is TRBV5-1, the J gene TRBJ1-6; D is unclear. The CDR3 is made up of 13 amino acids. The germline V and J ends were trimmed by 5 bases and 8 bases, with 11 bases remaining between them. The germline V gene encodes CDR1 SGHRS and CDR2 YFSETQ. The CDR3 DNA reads TGCGCCAGCAGGATCGGGAAGTATTCACCCCTCCACTTT. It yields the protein CASRIGKYSPLHF.

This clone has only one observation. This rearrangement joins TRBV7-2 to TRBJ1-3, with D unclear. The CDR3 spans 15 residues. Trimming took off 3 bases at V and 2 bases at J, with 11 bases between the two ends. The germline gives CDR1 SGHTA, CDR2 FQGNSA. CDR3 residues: CASSLALGPGNTIYF. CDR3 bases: TGTGCCAGCAGCTTGGCTCTGGGCCCTGGAAACACCATATATTTT.

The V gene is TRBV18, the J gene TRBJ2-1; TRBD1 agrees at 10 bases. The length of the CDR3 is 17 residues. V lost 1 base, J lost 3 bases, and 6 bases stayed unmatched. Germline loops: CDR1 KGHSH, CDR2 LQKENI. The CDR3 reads CASSPRGTGEIYNEQFF. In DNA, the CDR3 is TGTGCCAGCTCACCACGCGGGACAGGGGAAATCTACAATGAGCAGTTCTTC.

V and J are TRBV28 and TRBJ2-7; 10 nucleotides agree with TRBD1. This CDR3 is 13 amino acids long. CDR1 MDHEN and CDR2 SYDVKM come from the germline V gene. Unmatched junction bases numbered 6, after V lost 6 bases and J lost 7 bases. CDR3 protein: CASRRQGAGEQYF. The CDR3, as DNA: TGTGCCAGCAGAAGACAGGGGGCGGGTGAGCAGTACTTC.

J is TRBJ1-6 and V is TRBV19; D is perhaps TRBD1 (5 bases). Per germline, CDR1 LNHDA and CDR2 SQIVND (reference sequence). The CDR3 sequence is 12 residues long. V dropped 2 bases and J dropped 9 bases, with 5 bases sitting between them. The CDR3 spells CASSIRGSPLHF. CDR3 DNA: TGTGCCAGTAGTATAAGGGGTTCACCCCTCCACTTT. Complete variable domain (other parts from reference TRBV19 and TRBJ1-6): DGGITQSPKYLFRKEGQNVTLSCEQNLNHDAMYWYRQDPGQGLRLIYYSQIVNDFQKGDIAEGYSVSREKKESFPLTVTSAQKNPTAFYLCASSIRGSPLHFGNGTRLTVT.

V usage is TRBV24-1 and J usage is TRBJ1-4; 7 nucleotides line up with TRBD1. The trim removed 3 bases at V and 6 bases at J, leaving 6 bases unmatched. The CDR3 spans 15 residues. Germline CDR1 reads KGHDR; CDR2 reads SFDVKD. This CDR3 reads CATSDPSRGYEKLFF. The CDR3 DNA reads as TGTGCCACCAGTGATCCTTCCAGGGGGTATGAAAAACTGTTTTTT.

This chain's CDR3 is CAWSVGGISYEQYF. The CDR3 DNA is TGTGCCTGGAGTGTAGGCGGCATATCCTACGAGCAGTACTTC. The chain uses TRBV30 and TRBJ2-7, with D hard to call. V dropped 0 bases and J dropped 1 base, with 10 bases sitting between them. CDR1 GTSNPN and CDR2 SVGIG come from the germline V gene (reference sequence). There are 14 residues in the CDR3.

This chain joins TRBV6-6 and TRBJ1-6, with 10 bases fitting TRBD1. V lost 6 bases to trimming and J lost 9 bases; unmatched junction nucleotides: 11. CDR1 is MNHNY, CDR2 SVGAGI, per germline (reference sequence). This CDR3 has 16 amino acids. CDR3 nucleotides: TGTGCCAGCAGCCCTCGGGCGGGGACAGGGGCTTCACCCCTCCACTTT. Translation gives CASSPRAGTGASPLHF.

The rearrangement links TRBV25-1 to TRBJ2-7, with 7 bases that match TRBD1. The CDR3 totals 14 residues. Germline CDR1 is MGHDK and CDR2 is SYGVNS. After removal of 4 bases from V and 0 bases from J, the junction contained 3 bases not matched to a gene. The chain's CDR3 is CASSGGTVSYEQYF. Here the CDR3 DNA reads TGTGCCAGCAGTGGGGGGACAGTCTCCTACGAGCAGTACTTC.

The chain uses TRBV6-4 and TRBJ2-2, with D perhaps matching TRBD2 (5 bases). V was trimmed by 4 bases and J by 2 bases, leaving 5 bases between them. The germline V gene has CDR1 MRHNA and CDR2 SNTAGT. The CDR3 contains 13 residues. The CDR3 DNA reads TGTGCCAGCAGTGGGACTAACACCGGGGAGCTGTTTTTT. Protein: CASSGTNTGELFF.

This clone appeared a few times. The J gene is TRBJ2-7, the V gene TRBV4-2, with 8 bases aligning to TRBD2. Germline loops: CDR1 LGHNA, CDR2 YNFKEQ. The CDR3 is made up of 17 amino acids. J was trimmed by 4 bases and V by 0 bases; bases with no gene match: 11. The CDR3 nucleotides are TGTGCCAGCAGCCAAGAGGTCGGGCGGGGGGCGAGTTACGAGCAGTACTTC. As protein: CASSQEVGRGASYEQYF.